This TCR beta chain was sequenced during a study of blood T cell repertoires in COVID-19. The overall study: The analysed material was cDNA or gDNA that came from T cells, B-cell-depleted T cells, or PBMCs.

Participant-reported clinical history was the basis for cohort assignment. For recovered donors of Cohort 3, there were two negative PCRs, clearance, or symptom resolution. This clone was counted once. Germline loops: CDR1 SGHAT, CDR2 FQDESV (reference sequence). V gave up 5 bases and J gave up 2 bases, with 12 bases separating them. This CDR3 is built from 15 residues. Libraries were prepared by immunoSEQ multiplex PCR; TCRdb keeps only in-frame clonotypes and omits some of them. The table has 250,000 to 350,000 clones, around 87% seen once; the top ten hold roughly 5.2%. Material for sequencing was PBMCs or T cells enriched from blood (not recorded which). The chain uses TRBV11-1 and TRBJ2-2; a possible D gene is TRBD1 (5 bases). The TCR sequence derives from a woman in her twenties or thirties who had recovered from COVID-19. The CDR3 protein is CASSIGRVNTGELFF. CDR3 bases: TGTGCCAGCAGCATTGGCAGGGTAAACACCGGGGAGCTGTTTTTT.